What follows is one TCR beta chain and its context. The junction had 10 bases not matched to a gene; V was cut back by 5 bases and J by 7 bases. CDR1 is LNHDA and CDR2 is SQIVND in the germline V gene (reference sequence). The CDR3 contains 15 residues. The sample comes from a study of blood T cell repertoires in COVID-19. Across the whole study: Italy, Spain and the United States were the sources of the convalescent and acute COVID-19 samples. Sources were T cells, B-cell-depleted T cells, or PBMCs; the material itself was cDNA or gDNA.

Original methodology: Amplifying reference gene primers gave estimates of nucleated cell counts. TCRdb's table, derived via immunoSEQ multiplex PCR, lists solely in-frame clones and lacks some. The DNA was the basis for D and trimming; V, J and clone size are from that table. This sample yields about 310,000 clones, of which 70% to 90% are seen a single time; around 7.8% belongs to the top ten. The chain has TRBV19 and TRBJ1-4, with 7 nucleotides matching TRBD1. What was sequenced was peripheral blood. The clonotype originates from a woman in her forties or fifties who had recovered from COVID-19. The CDR3 region is CASSPQQGRAEKLFF. CDR3 in DNA: TGTGCCAGTAGTCCACAACAGGGGCGGGCTGAAAAACTGTTTTTT.